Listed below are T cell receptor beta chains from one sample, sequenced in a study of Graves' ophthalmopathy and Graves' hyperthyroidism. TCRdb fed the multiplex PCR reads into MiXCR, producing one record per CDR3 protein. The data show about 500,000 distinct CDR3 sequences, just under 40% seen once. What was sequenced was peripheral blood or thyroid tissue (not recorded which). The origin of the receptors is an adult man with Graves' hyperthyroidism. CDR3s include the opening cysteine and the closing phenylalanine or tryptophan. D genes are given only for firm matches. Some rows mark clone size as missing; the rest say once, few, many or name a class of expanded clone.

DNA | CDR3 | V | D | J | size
TGCGCCAGCAGCTTGGGACTAGGGACGGGGGCTTCGGGCAATCAGCCCCAGCATTTT | CASSLGLGTGASGNQPQHF | TRBV5-1 | NA | TRBJ1-5 | many
TGTGCCAGCAGCTTAGTCAGGGCACCGACCGGGACAGGGGGCAATGAGCAGTTCTTC | CASSLVRAPTGTGGNEQFF | TRBV7-8 | TRBD1 | TRBJ2-1 | few
TGCGCCAGCACCTTGGGGGCGGGTGTGACAGATACGCAGTATTTT | CASTLGAGVTDTQYF | TRBV10-2 | NA | TRBJ2-3 | NA
TGTGCCACCAGCAGAGTGGGGACAGGGGGCTACGAGCAGTACTTC | CATSRVGTGGYEQYF | TRBV15 | TRBD1 | TRBJ2-7 | NA
TGTGCCAGCACTTCGTGGGGTGATGAGACCCAGTACTTC | CASTSWGDETQYF | TRBV6-1 | NA | TRBJ2-5 | many
TGTGCCATCAGTAATGGACTAGCGGGGACTTCAAACAATGAGCAGTTCTTC | CAISNGLAGTSNNEQFF | TRBV10-3 | TRBD2 | TRBJ2-1 | NA
TGTGCCAGCAGCTTAGAACCCGACACCTCCTACGAGCAGTACTTC | CASSLEPDTSYEQYF | TRBV11-2 | NA | TRBJ2-7 | many
TGTGCCAGCAGCTTCATCCATAGCGGGAGGGCAAAAGAGACCCAGTACTTC | CASSFIHSGRAKETQYF | TRBV11-2 | TRBD2 | TRBJ2-5 | many
TGTGCCAGCAGTGTGCTTAAGACAGGGCTAATGAACACTGAAGCTTTCTTT | CASSVLKTGLMNTEAFF | TRBV7-2 | TRBD1 | TRBJ1-1 | many
TGCGCCAGCAGGGACAGGGCTGGGGCCAACGTCCTGACTTTC | CASRDRAGANVLTF | TRBV5-1 | TRBD1 | TRBJ2-6 | many
TGTGCCAGCAGTTTAGGGGGAGGAGGGGGAGACACTGAAGCTTTCTTT | CASSLGGGGGDTEAFF | TRBV27 | NA | TRBJ1-1 | NA
TGTGCCACCAGTGGGCCTAGCTCCTACGAGCAGTACTTC | CATSGPSSYEQYF | TRBV24-1 | NA | TRBJ2-7 | few
TGTGCCAGTAGTATCCGAAGAGTTAACTATGGCTACACCTTC | CASSIRRVNYGYTF | TRBV19 | NA | TRBJ1-2 | many
TGCGCCAGCAGCGAAACCTACAGGGGACTAGACTACGAGCAGTACTTC | CASSETYRGLDYEQYF | TRBV4-1 | NA | TRBJ2-7 | few
TGTGCCAGCAGCTACAATCAGGGGGGCCTTGAAGCTTTCTTT | CASSYNQGGLEAFF | TRBV6-5 | TRBD1 | TRBJ1-1 | NA
TGTGCTAGTGGTTTGTTCGGCGAGAAAGAAAAACTGTTTTTT | CASGLFGEKEKLFF | TRBV12-5 | NA | TRBJ1-4 | few
TGTGCCACCTCGGGTACTGGGACATTAGCTTTCTTT | CATSGTGTLAFF | TRBV15 | NA | TRBJ1-1 | NA
TGTGCCAGCAGCCCCGGGACAGGGGGCCTAATGAACACTGAAGCTTTCTTT | CASSPGTGGLMNTEAFF | TRBV12-3/TRBV12-4 | TRBD1 | TRBJ1-1 | many
TGCAGCGGGAGGACTAGCGGGGGCTGGACTGAAGCTTTCTTT | CSGRTSGGWTEAFF | TRBV29-1 | NA | TRBJ1-1 | NA
TGTGCCAGCCGAAGAGGCCCAGGGGGCGCGAACTATGGCTACACCTTC | CASRRGPGGANYGYTF | TRBV6-5 | TRBD1 | TRBJ1-2 | few
TGCGCCAGCGAGGATCAGGGGCCCACAGATACGCAGTATTTT | CASEDQGPTDTQYF | TRBV10-2 | NA | TRBJ2-3 | NA
TGCAGTGCCAGTAGCAGCCGCGACAGCATGAACACTGAAGCTTTCTTT | CSASSSRDSMNTEAFF | TRBV20-1 | NA | TRBJ1-1 | NA
TGCGCCAGCGGACTAGCGGGGGGGACCTACGAGCAGTACTTC | CASGLAGGTYEQYF | TRBV10-2 | TRBD2 | TRBJ2-7 | NA
TGTGCCAGCTCAAAGTCCCAGAGCTCCTACGAGCAGTACTTC | CASSKSQSSYEQYF | TRBV18 | NA | TRBJ2-7 | NA
TGCAGTGCAATTCGGACAGGGGGGATAAAAACTGAAGCTTTCTTT | CSAIRTGGIKTEAFF | TRBV20-1 | TRBD1 | TRBJ1-1 | many
TGCAGTGCAACGGACAGGGTGGAGGAGGCTTTCTTT | CSATDRVEEAFF | TRBV20-1 | TRBD1 | TRBJ1-1 | NA
TGTGCCAGCAGCCTGGGACTAGCGGAACCGGTGGAGCAGTACTTC | CASSLGLAEPVEQYF | TRBV9 | TRBD2 | TRBJ2-7 | NA
TGCAGTGCTTGTAGCGGGGGACTCTCCTACGAGCAGTACTTC | CSACSGGLSYEQYF | TRBV20-1 | TRBD2 | TRBJ2-7 | NA
TGTGCCAGCAGCCTCTACTTTCCGGGACAGGGGACCTACGAGCAGTACTTC | CASSLYFPGQGTYEQYF | TRBV27 | TRBD1 | TRBJ2-7 | few
TGTGCCAGCAGCCCTGTGCCTCTGGGAGGAGGCACAGATACGCAGTATTTT | CASSPVPLGGGTDTQYF | TRBV7-6 | NA | TRBJ2-3 | NA
TGTGCCAGCAGTCGACTAGAAGGGGAGACCCAGTACTTC | CASSRLEGETQYF | TRBV2 | NA | TRBJ2-5 | many
TGCGCCAGCAGTTCCGGACTAGCGAACACTGAAGCTTTCTTT | CASSSGLANTEAFF | TRBV5-1 | NA | TRBJ1-1 | NA
TGTGCCAGCAACCGAATCATGGATCTTGGGGGAGGCTACACCTTC | CASNRIMDLGGGYTF | TRBV6-9 | NA | TRBJ1-2 | NA
TGTGCCAGCAGCCAAAGATTTTACGAGCAGTACTTC | CASSQRFYEQYF | TRBV14 | NA | TRBJ2-7 | many
TGTGCCACCAGTGACGGGCGACTAGCGTCCTCCGGGGAGCTGTTTTTT | CATSDGRLASSGELFF | TRBV24-1 | TRBD2 | TRBJ2-2 | many
TGTGCCAGCAGCCAATTCCAGGGGGAGGCCTACGAGCAGTACTTC | CASSQFQGEAYEQYF | TRBV14 | NA | TRBJ2-7 | many
TGTGCCAGCAGCTCCACAGGGACTAGCAATCAGCCCCAGCATTTT | CASSSTGTSNQPQHF | TRBV7-2 | NA | TRBJ1-5 | many
TGTGCCAGCAGTTTATCACCAGCTGAAGAGACCCAGTACTTC | CASSLSPAEETQYF | TRBV28 | NA | TRBJ2-5 | NA
TGTGCCACCAGTGATGGGACTAGCGGGATGGTGGAGACCCAGTACTTC | CATSDGTSGMVETQYF | TRBV24-1 | TRBD2 | TRBJ2-5 | NA
TGCAGCGTAGGAGTGGCCTACGGCGGCTACACCTTC | CSVGVAYGGYTF | TRBV29-1 | NA | TRBJ1-2 | NA
TGTGCCACCAGCACACATCGGGACGCTGATAGCGACGAGCAGTACTTC | CATSTHRDADSDEQYF | TRBV15 | NA | TRBJ2-7 | many
TGTGCCAGCAGCGTAGTTGGCTCCTCCTACGAGCAGTACTTC | CASSVVGSSYEQYF | TRBV9 | NA | TRBJ2-7 | many
TGTGCCAGCAGCTTGGCCCTAATGGGGGCAGTCGAAAAACTGTTTTTT | CASSLALMGAVEKLFF | TRBV5-8 | NA | TRBJ1-4 | few
TGTGCCAGCAGCTTAGGACAGGGGTTCTCACCCCTCCACTTT | CASSLGQGFSPLHF | TRBV11-3 | TRBD1 | TRBJ1-6 | many